The 32 T cell receptor beta chains below all came from one sample that was sequenced in a study of blood T cell repertoires in COVID-19. Here immunoSEQ multiplex PCR was the method, and the copy in TCRdb shows in-frame clones only, minus some. The sample records some 93,000 clones, about 86% being singletons. Sequenced sample: peripheral blood. These receptors originate from a woman older than 75 with acute or convalescent COVID-19.

The chain is built from TRBV5-6 and TRBJ2-2, with TRBD1 identical over 10 bases. With 3 bases clipped from V and 4 bases from J, the junction kept 3 bases outside the gene matches. The CDR3 totals 15 residues. CDR1 is SGHDT and CDR2 is YYEEEE in the germline V gene. CDR3 loop: CASSSWTGGTGELFF. The CDR3 region has the DNA TGTGCCAGCAGCTCCTGGACAGGGGGCACCGGGGAGCTGTTTTTT.

The gene calls are TRBV25-1 and TRBJ1-4, with TRBD1 matching over 7 bases. CDR1 and CDR2 (germline): MGHDK, SYGVNS. The CDR3 is made up of 15 amino acids. J lost 0 bases, V lost 5 bases, and 3 bases had no gene match. The CDR3 DNA sequence: TGTGCCAGCAGTCGGCAGGGGGCAACTAATGAAAAACTGTTTTTT. As protein: CASSRQGATNEKLFF.

The chain carries TRBV5-4 and TRBJ2-5, with TRBD1 as a possible D gene (6 bases). The CDR3 has 15 residues. Deletions cut 0 bases from V and 4 bases from J, with 13 bases between. CDR1 and CDR2 (germline): SGHNT, YYREEE (reference sequence). The CDR3: CASSLGPQGLETQYF. Here the CDR3 DNA reads TGTGCCAGCAGCTTGGGGCCCCAGGGGCTAGAGACCCAGTACTTC.

This clone has a single count. V and J are TRBV5-1 and TRBJ2-3, with D possibly matching TRBD1 (6 bases). Trimming removed 3 bases at V and 0 bases at J, with 11 bases between. This CDR3 has 15 residues. Germline V CDR1 and CDR2: SGHRS, YFSETQ. The CDR3 spells CASSSGQTSTDTQYF. The CDR3 coding sequence is TGCGCCAGCAGCTCTGGACAGACTAGCACAGATACGCAGTATTTT.

This clone was found a few times. This rearrangement joins TRBV10-2 to TRBJ1-1; 8 nucleotides agree with TRBD1. Germline V CDR1 and CDR2: WSHSY, SAAADI. The CDR3 totals 12 residues. J gave up 6 bases and V 10 bases, and 7 bases lay outside the gene matches. As DNA, the CDR3 is TGCGCCACCAAACGGACAGGGTCTGAAGCTTTCTTT. The encoded protein is CATKRTGSEAFF.

CDR3 in amino acids: CASSTGQGREKLFF. The CDR3, as DNA: TGCGCCAGCAGCACGGGACAGGGAAGAGAAAAACTGTTTTTT. This sequence joins TRBV5-1 and TRBJ1-4; 9 bases match TRBD1. The CDR3 loop spans 14 amino acids. Germline V CDR1 and CDR2: SGHRS, YFSETQ. The junction had 6 bases not matched to a gene; V was cut back by 4 bases and J by 8 bases.

V usage is TRBV9 and J usage is TRBJ2-1; 10 nucleotides line up with TRBD2. The CDR3 length is 14 residues. Looked up from germline, CDR1 is SGDLS and CDR2 is YYNGEE. V was pared by 2 bases and J by 9 bases, with 5 bases of the junction left unmatched. CDR3 sequence reads: CASSVTSGVSEQFF. CDR3 DNA: TGTGCCAGCAGCGTTACTAGCGGGGTCAGTGAGCAGTTCTTC.

This chain uses TRBV11-3 with TRBJ2-3; TRBD1 agrees at 7 bases. CDR3 length: 14 residues. V was clipped by 7 bases and J by 2 bases; unmatched bases: 6. CDR1 is SGHNT, CDR2 YENEEA, per germline. DNA for the CDR3: TGTGCCAGCACCAGACAGGGACCCACAGATACGCAGTATTTT. Translation: CASTRQGPTDTQYF.

The rearrangement joins TRBV5-5 to TRBJ2-1, with 8 bases matching TRBD1. V shed 4 bases, J shed 16 bases, and the junction held 10 bases outside the gene matches. Germline CDR1 SGHKS, CDR2 YYEKEE (reference sequence). This CDR3 is 12 amino acids long. CDR3 DNA: TGTGCCAGCAGCACTCCAGGGACAGGAGAATTCTTC. As protein: CASSTPGTGEFF.

The V call is TRBV21-1, the J call TRBJ2-5; the D segment call TRBD2 is taken from the table without a DNA check. TRBV21-1 is recorded as a pseudogene. The CDR3 is 14 amino acids. The CDR3 loop reads CASSKDPPGETQYF. CDR3 in DNA: TGTGCCAGCAGCAAAGATCCCCCGGGGGAGACCCAGTACTTC.

The rearrangement uses TRBV5-6 and TRBJ1-1; the D is unclear. This CDR3 is built from 14 residues. Germline CDR1 reads SGHDT; CDR2 reads YYEEEE. V lost 3 bases, J lost 0 bases, and 9 bases lay in between. The CDR3 is CASSWWAVNTEAFF. In DNA form, the CDR3 reads TGTGCCAGCAGCTGGTGGGCTGTGAACACTGAAGCTTTCTTT.

V gene TRBV19 combines with J gene TRBJ1-4, with a weak D call TRBD1 (5 bases). The V and J ends lost 5 bases and 6 bases respectively, with 22 bases between them. Germline lookup yields CDR1 LNHDA and CDR2 SQIVND (reference sequence). This CDR3 has 17 residues. CDR3 amino acids: CASSDLQGGVEDEKLFF. The CDR3 coding sequence is TGTGCCAGTAGTGACCTGCAGGGAGGAGTTGAGGATGAAAAACTGTTTTTT.

This sequence joins TRBV12-5 and TRBJ2-7, with a tentative D call TRBD2 (5 bases). Germline V lookup: CDR1 LGHNT, CDR2 FRNRAP. Trimming removed 2 bases at V and 6 bases at J, with 5 bases between. CDR3 length: 11 amino acids. Written as DNA, the CDR3 is TGTGCTAGTGGTTTGCGGGGCGAGCAGTACTTC. Protein: CASGLRGEQYF.

In its sample, this clone was seen a few times. This sequence joins TRBV29-1 and TRBJ2-2, with 7 bases that match TRBD1. The germline V gene encodes CDR1 SQVTM and CDR2 ANQGSEA. This CDR3 spans 12 amino acids. The V segment lost 7 bases and the J segment 3 bases; nucleotides outside the gene matches: 2. The CDR3 sequence is CSATGDTGELFF. CDR3 sequence (DNA): TGCAGCGCCACAGGGGACACCGGGGAGCTGTTTTTT.

The chain combines TRBV18 with TRBJ1-2, with 10 bases matching TRBD1. This CDR3 is 17 amino acids long. The V segment lost 3 bases and the J segment 0 bases; nucleotides outside the gene matches: 7. Per the germline V gene, CDR1 is KGHSH and CDR2 is LQKENI. This CDR3 reads CASSPLPDRGANYGYTF. The CDR3 region has the DNA TGTGCCAGCTCACCCCTCCCGGACAGGGGGGCTAACTATGGCTACACCTTC.

V usage is TRBV18 and J usage is TRBJ1-5; a possible D gene is TRBD1 (6 bases). Germline CDR1 is KGHSH and CDR2 is LQKENI. The CDR3 totals 13 residues. Trimming cost V 3 bases and J 6 bases, with 9 bases left between them. CDR3 sequence: CASSPTGSQPQHF. The CDR3 DNA reads as TGTGCCAGCTCACCGACAGGTTCTCAGCCCCAGCATTTT.

The gene calls are TRBV23-1 and TRBJ1-4; 9 nucleotides align to TRBD1. TRBV23-1 is noted as an ORF with a role that remains uncertain. J was trimmed by 7 bases and V by 1 base; bases with no gene match: 13. The CDR3 runs to 18 residues. CDR3 nucleotides: TGCGCCAGCAGTCAATATCCCTGTCGGGACAGGGTAGGTGAAAAACTGTTTTTT. The encoded protein is CASSQYPCRDRVGEKLFF.

The chain uses TRBV5-6 and TRBJ1-4; tentatively, D is TRBD1 (6 bases). The V gene lost 1 base and the J gene lost 5 bases, with 12 bases spanning the gap. The germline V gene has CDR1 SGHDT and CDR2 YYEEEE. The CDR3 covers 15 residues. CDR3 sequence: CASSLIGGANEKLFF. CDR3 nucleotide sequence: TGTGCCAGCAGCTTGATCGGGGGGGCCAATGAAAAACTGTTTTTT.

This CDR3 reads CASSASGGRLTEAFF. Written as DNA, the CDR3 is TGTGCCAGCAGCGCCTCGGGGGGGCGGCTCACTGAAGCTTTCTTT. This chain links TRBV6-2 or TRBV6-3 with TRBJ1-1; D perhaps matches TRBD1 (6 bases). Germline values: CDR1 MNHEY, CDR2 SVGEGT. The CDR3 is made up of 15 amino acids. Trimming cost V 6 bases and J 4 bases, with 18 bases left between them.

This rearrangement joins TRBV2 to TRBJ1-1; 8 nucleotides line up with TRBD1. V lost 5 bases and J lost 2; bases outside the gene matches: 7. The CDR3 loop spans 15 amino acids. Germline assignment: CDR1 SNHLY and CDR2 FYNNEI. For the CDR3, the DNA is TGTGCCAGCAGTCTAATACAGGGGGTTAACACTGAAGCTTTCTTT. Amino acid sequence: CASSLIQGVNTEAFF.

The J gene is TRBJ1-4, the V gene TRBV19, with a possible D match to TRBD1 (5 bases). The CDR3 has 14 amino acids. Between the trimmed V and J ends, which lost 10 bases and 3 bases, there was a span of 15 bases. CDR1 is LNHDA and CDR2 is SQIVND in the germline V gene (reference sequence). The CDR3 loop is CATGHRDSNEKLFF. CDR3 DNA sequence: TGTGCCACCGGACACCGGGACTCTAATGAAAAACTGTTTTTT.

The chain has TRBV7-9 and TRBJ2-1, with TRBD2 identical over 11 bases. The germline CDR1 and CDR2 sequences are SEHNR and FQNEAQ (reference sequence). Trimming cost V 3 bases and J 5 bases; bases outside gene matches: 6. The CDR3 is 16 amino acids. CDR3 coding DNA: TGTGCCAGCAGCTTCTTAGCGGGGGGGCGCCACAATGAGCAGTTCTTC. It yields the protein CASSFLAGGRHNEQFF.

The CDR3 spells CASSTLVSEQYF. Here the CDR3 DNA reads TGTGCCAGCAGTACTCTCGTGAGCGAGCAGTACTTC. The chain joins TRBV6-2 or TRBV6-3 to TRBJ2-7; the D is unclear. Germline CDR1 MNHEY, CDR2 SVGEGT. The CDR3 is made up of 12 amino acids. V was shortened by 5 bases and J by 6 bases, with 11 bases between the two germline ends.

The rearrangement joins TRBV5-1 to TRBJ1-1; 8 nucleotides line up with TRBD1. Germline V gene lookup returns CDR1 SGHRS and CDR2 YFSETQ. CDR3 length: 16 amino acids. The junction had 7 bases not matched to a gene; V was cut back by 3 bases and J by 0 bases. The CDR3 sequence: CASSSNRGGMNTEAFF. In DNA, the CDR3 is TGCGCCAGCAGCTCTAACAGGGGGGGAATGAACACTGAAGCTTTCTTT.

The rearrangement joins TRBV6-1 to TRBJ2-5; weak D call: TRBD2 (6 bases). Germline V gene lookup returns CDR1 MNHNS and CDR2 SASEGT. The CDR3 runs 14 residues. V was shortened by 3 bases and J by 6 bases, with 14 bases between the two germline ends. CDR3 loop: CASSDGGSIKTQYF. For the CDR3, the DNA is TGTGCCAGCAGTGATGGAGGGAGTATTAAGACCCAGTACTTC.

This chain connects TRBV27 to TRBJ2-1, with D possibly being TRBD1 (5 bases). Germline V gene lookup returns CDR1 MNHEY and CDR2 SMNVEV (reference sequence). There are 12 residues in the CDR3. V gave up 4 bases and J gave up 8 bases, with 9 bases separating them. The CDR3 loop reads CASSSRAHEQFF. DNA of the CDR3: TGTGCCAGCAGTTCCAGGGCCCATGAGCAGTTCTTC.

The V and J genes are TRBV3-1 (or the pseudogene TRBV3-2) and TRBJ2-3, with 7 bases aligning to TRBD2. Trimming took 8 bases from V and 3 from J; bases not matched to a gene: 2. This CDR3 contains 12 residues. CDR1 LGHDT and CDR2 YNNKEL come from the germline V gene (reference sequence). This chain's CDR3 is CASRGVTDTQYF. The CDR3 DNA is TGTGCCAGCCGGGGGGTGACAGATACGCAGTATTTT.

The V gene is TRBV13, the J gene TRBJ2-1; 11 nucleotides match TRBD1. Per the germline V gene, CDR1 is PRHDT and CDR2 is FYEKMQ (reference sequence). V lost 2 bases, J lost 6 bases, and 3 bases stayed unmatched. The CDR3 sequence is 15 residues long. The CDR3 here is CASSLRDRGVNEQFF. CDR3 sequence (DNA): TGTGCCAGCAGCTTAAGGGACAGGGGGGTCAATGAGCAGTTCTTC.

The chain has TRBV2 and TRBJ1-3; 8 bases agree with TRBD1. Germline CDR1 and CDR2: SNHLY and FYNNEI. This CDR3 is 17 amino acids long. V trimming: 8 bases; J trimming: 0 bases; junction bases outside the gene matches: 12. The CDR3 DNA reads TGTGCCAGCCGATCAGGGGGCGAATTTAGCTCTGGAAACACCATATATTTT. Amino acid sequence: CASRSGGEFSSGNTIYF.

The chain recombines TRBV3-1 (or the pseudogene TRBV3-2) with TRBJ1-2; 8 nucleotides match TRBD1. Germline V gives CDR1 LGHDT, CDR2 YNNKEL (reference sequence). CDR3 length: 14 residues. J gave up 4 bases and V 1 base, and 2 bases lay outside the gene matches. The CDR3 spells CASSQGTGGYGYTF. The CDR3, as DNA: TGTGCCAGCAGCCAAGGCACAGGGGGCTATGGCTACACCTTC.

Turning to this clone: This CDR3 is also generated by other DNA sequences in the sample. This rearrangement joins TRBV28 to TRBJ2-5; 12 nucleotides align to TRBD2. Germline V CDR1 and CDR2: MDHEN, SYDVKM. The CDR3 consists of 16 residues. The ends lost 4 bases at V and 0 bases at J; junction bases unmatched: 3. DNA for the CDR3: TGTGCCAGCAGTTCCCGACTAGCGGGGGACCAAGAGACCCAGTACTTC. Residues: CASSSRLAGDQETQYF. Using reference TRBV28 and TRBJ2-5 for the parts outside the CDR3, the full variable domain is DVKVTQSSRYLVKRTGEKVFLECVQDMDHENMFWYRQDPGLGLRLIYFSYDVKMKEKGDIPEGYSVSREKKERFSLILESASTNQTSMYLCASSSRLAGDQETQYFGPGTRLLVL.

The DNA of the CDR3 is TGCGCCAGCAGTGAGGCGGGGGCGAACGGCTACACCTTC. Translated, it gives CASSEAGANGYTF. The V call is TRBV10-2, the J call TRBJ1-2; TRBD1 is a possible D gene (6 bases). The ends were cut back, 2 bases at V and 8 bases at J, with 12 bases in the middle. Germline lookup yields CDR1 WSHSY and CDR2 SAAADI. This CDR3 comprises 13 residues.